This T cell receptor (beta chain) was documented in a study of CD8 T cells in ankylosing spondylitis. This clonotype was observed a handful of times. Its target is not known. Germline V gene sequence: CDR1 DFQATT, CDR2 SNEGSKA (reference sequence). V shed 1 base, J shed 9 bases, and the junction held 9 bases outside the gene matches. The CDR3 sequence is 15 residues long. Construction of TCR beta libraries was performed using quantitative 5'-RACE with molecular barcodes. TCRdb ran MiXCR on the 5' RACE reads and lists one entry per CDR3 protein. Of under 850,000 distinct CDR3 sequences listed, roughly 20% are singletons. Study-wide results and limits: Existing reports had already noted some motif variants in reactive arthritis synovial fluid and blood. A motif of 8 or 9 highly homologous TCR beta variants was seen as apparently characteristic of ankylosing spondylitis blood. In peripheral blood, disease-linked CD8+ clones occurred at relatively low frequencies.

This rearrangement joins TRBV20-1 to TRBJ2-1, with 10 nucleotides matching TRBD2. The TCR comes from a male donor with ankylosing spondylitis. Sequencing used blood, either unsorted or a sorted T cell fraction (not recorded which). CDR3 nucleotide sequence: TGCAGTGCTAGAGGAAGTCTAGCGGGAGCGGTTGAGCAGTTCTTC. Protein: CSARGSLAGAVEQFF.